This is a list of T cell receptor beta chains from one sample in a study of a mutant IDH1 vaccine in newly diagnosed glioma. The antigens these receptors bind are not known. Sequenced by immunoSEQ multiplex PCR; TCRdb stores in-frame clones only, minus some. The sample includes roughly 32,000 clones, roughly nine tenths of them seen just once. The sequenced sample was PBMCs, obtained from a glioma patient whose treatment included an IDH1 peptide vaccine. The receptor set was obtained from a man in his forties with glioma. Both conserved end residues are trimmed from each CDR3. The order of the fields is J gene, V gene, CDR3 length, CDR3 protein.

TRBJ1-4,TRBV2,13,ASTGQPVPNEKLF
TRBJ2-1,TRBV29-1,10,STWTGSNEQF
TRBJ2-5,TRBV10-3,12,AISARQGGETQY
TRBJ1-2,TRBV2,12,ASMREGNTVDYT
TRBJ2-3,TRBV5-1,14,ASSLGDFPRTDTQY
TRBJ2-3,TRBV18,13,ASSLGLAGKDTQY
TRBJ2-2,TRBV11-3,13,ASSPGTGGGGELF
TRBJ2-3,TRBV29-1,8,SVIINTQY
TRBJ1-5,TRBV27,12,ASSKEYSNQPQH
TRBJ2-2,TRBV7-8,15,ASSLAGTGVNTGELF
TRBJ2-2,TRBV5-1,14,ASSLGQGTRTGELF
TRBJ2-1,TRBV4-2,14,ASSQVGGGKYNEQF
TRBJ2-3,TRBV5-5,14,ASSFGWSASTDTQY
TRBJ1-4,TRBV15,12,ATSRGQTNEKLF
TRBJ2-7,TRBV21-1,16,ASSKVPSTSGDPREQY
TRBJ2-7,TRBV27,12,ASSPRQGPYEQY
TRBJ2-1,TRBV11-2,13,ASSPDRGSYNEQF